The TCR beta chain under discussion was sequenced for a study of cytomegalovirus exposure and HLA in healthy donors. Study outcomes and limitations: Presence/absence analysis assumed near-uniform sequencing depth across donors. Sequence variants that were highly shared formed a cluster that was likely a sequencing artifact.

This clone was observed a handful of times. Its specificity is not known. The PCR had 60 Vbeta and 13 Jbeta primers. Data came from immunoSEQ multiplex PCR; TCRdb stores just in-frame clones and leaves some out. This table has a few hundred thousand clones, approximately 84% appearing once. This CDR3 spans 14 amino acids. Germline-derived CDR1 and CDR2 are MGHRA and YSYEKL. Trimming took 0 bases from V and 1 from J, leaving 6 bases between them. Sequenced material: PBMCs. The chain couples TRBV4-1 to TRBJ2-5; the D gene is possibly TRBD1 (5 bases). This TCR derives from a woman aged 35 to 49 in good health and CMV-seronegative. Here the CDR3 DNA reads TGCGCCAGCAGCCAAGAAGGGGCCCAAGAGACCCAGTACTTC. It encodes CASSQEGAQETQYF.